These T cell receptor beta chains were read from a single sample in a study of blood T cell repertoires in COVID-19. Sequencing used immunoSEQ multiplex PCR; TCRdb keeps in-frame clones, though not all of them. The sample has about 190,000 clones, around four fifths seen once. Sequencing used peripheral blood. The receptors come from a woman between 35 and 50 years old with acute or convalescent COVID-19. CDR3s include the opening cysteine and the closing phenylalanine or tryptophan. D genes are given only for firm matches.

v_call,j_call,cdr3_length,d_call,cdr3_aa
TRBV19,TRBJ2-1,14,TRBD2,CASTLAGDYNEQFF
TRBV7-9,TRBJ1-4,16,-,CAYPSSGTATNEKLFF
TRBV19,TRBJ2-6,18,TRBD1,CASSISGQGFSGANVLTF
TRBV18,TRBJ1-5,14,-,CASSPGQGSQPQHF
TRBV7-9,TRBJ1-1,13,-,CASSPLRWAEAFF
TRBV5-4,TRBJ1-2,14,-,CASSLHTADYGYTF
TRBV5-4,TRBJ1-5,15,TRBD1,CASSFGTGGNQPQHF
TRBV7-2,TRBJ1-5,14,-,CASSLPNSNQPQHF
TRBV30,TRBJ1-2,13,TRBD1,CAWRQNRGRGYTF
TRBV28,TRBJ2-1,15,TRBD2,CASKFGRAIYNEQFF
TRBV3-1/TRBV3-2,TRBJ2-7,15,-,CASSPNSGASYEQYF
TRBV19,TRBJ2-7,16,-,CASSTKTSSYYYEQYF
TRBV5-4,TRBJ2-2,15,-,CASSLDIQGTGELFF
TRBV28,TRBJ2-3,16,TRBD2,CASSRTSGRWVNTQYF
TRBV7-9,TRBJ1-5,13,TRBD1,CASSLTGDQPQHF
TRBV11-1,TRBJ2-5,14,-,CASSLGLNQETQYF
TRBV5-1,TRBJ1-2,14,-,CASSESPPNYGYTF
TRBV21-1,TRBJ1-2,15,-,CASSLDRGLNYGYTF
TRBV12-3/TRBV12-4,TRBJ2-3,13,-,CASSFRGFDTQYF
TRBV7-8,TRBJ1-5,14,-,CASSFQYSNQPQHF
TRBV7-8,TRBJ2-2,15,-,CASSSRGGSTGELFF
TRBV20-1,TRBJ2-7,20,TRBD2,CSASYLPPGLAWSWSYEQYF
TRBV7-6,TRBJ2-1,15,TRBD1,CASSLARPRQGEQFF
TRBV4-1,TRBJ2-7,15,-,CASSLDEYSSYEQYF
TRBV6-5,TRBJ1-1,14,-,CASSYRTVPTEAFF
TRBV5-1,TRBJ2-1,16,TRBD2,CASSLGTSGDYNEQFF